This entry features one T cell receptor beta chain sequence. Its antigen target is currently unknown. Nothing much larger sits one base from this clone, and base qualities are not available. The CDR3 numbers 13 residues from cysteine through phenylalanine. The kept DNA is CDR3 alone, 39 bases in frame from the first base. CDR1 and CDR2 (MNHNY, SVGAGI) derive from the germline V gene (reference sequence). Germline trimming amounts to 4 bases on V and 2 bases on J, with 0 as the count of junction bases outside the gene matches. The sample comes from a study of control samples from healthy donors and cancer patients (dated by TCRdb to about 2020). Library preparation used the immunoSEQ multiplex PCR assay. In TCRdb, the immuneACCESS table is reduced to in-frame sequences with V and J assigned. These tables do not hold every clone; where another copy was compared, an unresolved V gene accounts for under half, and the others remain unexplained. Present in this sample are 400,000 to 450,000 clones, more than 80% of which were seen just once. The leading ten clones occupy roughly 6.4% of the sample.

The source material was PBMCs. This TCR was recovered from a man aged 40-49 years with head and neck cancer. Recombination linked TRBV6-6 to TRBJ2-7, with TRBD2 matching 9 junction bases. The nucleotide sequence reads as follows: TGTGCCAGCAGTTGGACTAGCGCCTACGAGCAGTACTTC. This translates into CASSWTSAYEQYF.